The TCR beta chain under discussion was sequenced for a study of blood T cell repertoires in COVID-19. Study context: Collection of acute and convalescent COVID-19 samples took place in the United States, Italy and Spain. PBMCs, B-cell-depleted T cells, or T cells provided the cDNA or gDNA that made up the material.

Seattle patient enrollment occurred during active infection, with longitudinal follow-up thereafter. Authors' methods: The authors estimated nucleated cell counts from reference gene primer amplification. The data were produced by immunoSEQ multiplex PCR, yet TCRdb's version contains in-frame clones alone and is incomplete. The V and J calls and the clone size are those of that table, but D and trimming were determined from the DNA. The table has approximately 320,000 clones, about 90% seen once. The germline CDR1 and CDR2 sequences are MNHEY and SVGAGI. V was clipped by 3 bases and J by 0 bases, with 12 bases between them. This CDR3 has 15 residues.

The rearrangement joins TRBV6-5 to TRBJ2-7; D perhaps matches TRBD2 (7 bases). Material for sequencing was peripheral blood. The TCR originated in a woman in her 30s with COVID-19, enrolled during active disease. In nucleotides, the CDR3 is TGTGCCAGCAGTTATATGGCGGGGGCCTCCTACGAGCAGTACTTC. Translation gives CASSYMAGASYEQYF.